This passage covers 26 T cell receptor beta chains from one sample sequenced in a study of OX40 agonist ivuxolimab in advanced cancers. Libraries were built with the immunoSEQ multiplex PCR assay. TCRdb took over this immuneACCESS table, retaining in-frame rearrangements with V and J assigned. Such tables are incomplete; in checked studies, under half of the missing clones stem from an unresolved V gene, and the remainder is unexplained. The sample table records over 95,000 clones; around 85% of these occur just once. The ten largest make up roughly 1.5% of the sample. Source: CD4+ or CD8+ T cells sorted from blood, taken in a trial of the OX40 agonist ivuxolimab. The receptors originated from an adult with an advanced solid tumor such as melanoma, head and neck, liver or kidney cancer.

This rearrangement joins TRBV30 to TRBJ1-5, with D possibly TRBD1 on 5 matching bases. Germline values: CDR1 GTSNPN, CDR2 SVGIG (reference sequence). The CDR3 is 17 amino acids. V was trimmed by 3 bases and J by 2 bases, leaving 20 bases between them. CDR3 residues: CAWSEDTGPWGNQPQHF. The CDR3 DNA reads as TGTGCCTGGAGCGAGGACACCGGGCCCTGGGGCAATCAGCCCCAGCATTTT.

Note on this clone: In the same sample, other DNA sequences code for this CDR3. The chain couples TRBV14 to TRBJ1-3; D not certain. The CDR3 runs 13 residues. The germline gives CDR1 SGHDN, CDR2 FVKESK. The V end lost 3 bases, the J end lost 0 bases, and 3 bases lay between the germline ends. The CDR3 region is CASSHNSGNTIYF. The CDR3 nucleotides are TGTGCCAGCAGCCACAACTCTGGAAACACCATATATTTT.

V and J are TRBV18 and TRBJ2-7, with D tentatively TRBD2 (5 bases). Per the germline V gene, CDR1 is KGHSH and CDR2 is LQKENI. The CDR3 loop spans 15 amino acids. V was trimmed by 3 bases and J by 6 bases, leaving 18 bases between them. The CDR3 spells CASSPLSVTAGEQYF. CDR3 coding DNA: TGTGCCAGCTCACCCCTATCGGTTACGGCGGGCGAGCAGTACTTC.

This chain connects TRBV4-3 to TRBJ2-1; 12 bases match TRBD2. Germline assignment: CDR1 LGHNA and CDR2 YSLEER. The CDR3 totals 18 residues. Unmatched junction bases numbered 7, after V lost 4 bases and J lost 0 bases. The CDR3 here is CASSLRLAGVSSYNEQFF. The CDR3 DNA reads as TGCGCCAGCAGCCTCAGACTAGCGGGGGTAAGCTCCTACAATGAGCAGTTCTTC.

This clone has at least ten counts. V gene TRBV4-1 combines with J gene TRBJ1-2; TRBD1 is a possible D gene (6 bases). CDR1 and CDR2 from the germline V gene are MGHRA and YSYEKL. The CDR3 runs to 15 residues. Trimming stripped 2 bases from V and 2 bases from J, with 12 bases between. CDR3: CASSQITGQNYGYTF. CDR3 sequence (DNA): TGCGCCAGCAGCCAAATAACCGGACAGAACTATGGCTACACCTTC.

V gene TRBV7-3 combines with J gene TRBJ2-2; a possible D gene is TRBD2 (5 bases). CDR3 length equals 16 residues. From germline, CDR1 is SGHTA and CDR2 FQGTGA. V lost 6 bases to trimming and J lost 1 base, with 15 bases between them. The CDR3 reads CASRLGAVQNTGELFF. The CDR3 nucleotides read TGTGCCAGCAGACTGGGAGCGGTCCAGAACACCGGGGAGCTGTTTTTT.

The chain couples TRBV6-4 to TRBJ2-3, with TRBD2 matching over 7 bases. The CDR3 consists of 15 residues. The germline CDR1 and CDR2 sequences are MRHNA and SNTAGT. V gave up 0 bases and J gave up 4 bases; unmatched junction bases: 4. The chain's CDR3 is CASSDSGGGSDTQYF. CDR3 sequence (DNA): TGTGCCAGCAGTGACTCCGGCGGGGGTTCAGATACGCAGTATTTT.

This sequence joins TRBV7-6 and TRBJ2-1, with D unclear. In germline, CDR1 is SGHVS, CDR2 FNYEAQ. This CDR3 spans 11 amino acids. The ends were cut back, 3 bases at V and 6 bases at J, with 3 bases in the middle. The CDR3 region is CASSFGNEQFF. DNA of the CDR3: TGTGCCAGCAGCTTCGGCAATGAGCAGTTCTTC. Full variable domain (rest looked up from reference TRBV7-6 and TRBJ2-1): GAGVSQSPRYKVTKRGQDVALRCDPISGHVSLYWYRQALGQGPEFLTYFNYEAQQDKSGLPNDRFSAERPEGSISTLTIQRTEQRDSAMYRCASSFGNEQFFGPGTRLTVL.

The chain couples TRBV19 to TRBJ1-4; 9 nucleotides agree with TRBD1. The germline gives CDR1 LNHDA, CDR2 SQIVND (reference sequence). The CDR3 contains 13 residues. After removal of 9 bases from V and 8 bases from J, the junction contained 7 bases not matched to a gene. CDR3 nucleotides: TGTGCCAGCAGTCACAGGGGGCGGGAAAAACTGTTTTTT. Translating gives CASSHRGREKLFF.

This chain joins TRBV6-5 and TRBJ2-7; D is ambiguous. V lost 2 bases and J lost 1, with 6 bases in between. This CDR3 is built from 13 residues. CDR1 is MNHEY and CDR2 is SVGAGI in the germline V gene. Here the CDR3 reads CASSYPTSYEQYF. CDR3 sequence (DNA): TGTGCCAGCAGTTACCCTACTTCCTACGAGCAGTACTTC.

V usage is TRBV30 and J usage is TRBJ1-3; a weak D match, TRBD1 (5 bases). Trimming removed 1 base at V and 1 base at J, with 11 bases between. The CDR3 is 15 amino acids. The germline V gene has CDR1 GTSNPN and CDR2 SVGIG (reference sequence). DNA of the CDR3: TGTGCCTGGAGTGAAAAGGGACGGTCTGGAAACACCATATATTTT. Residues: CAWSEKGRSGNTIYF.

This clone occurred once. CDR3: CAWMGRQNTGELFF. The CDR3 DNA sequence: TGTGCCTGGATGGGCAGACAGAACACCGGGGAGCTGTTTTTT. The chain combines TRBV30 with TRBJ2-2; D is unresolved. This CDR3 contains 14 residues. With 4 bases removed from V and 1 base from J, the gap between germline ends came to 10 bases. The germline gives CDR1 GTSNPN, CDR2 SVGIG (reference sequence).

The chain carries TRBV2 and TRBJ1-5; D uncertain. The CDR3 sequence is 13 residues long. CDR1 and CDR2 from the germline V gene are SNHLY and FYNNEI. V lost 5 bases to trimming and J lost 0 bases, with 5 bases between them. The CDR3 here is CASSPYSNQPQHF. CDR3 nucleotides: TGTGCCAGCAGTCCATATAGCAATCAGCCCCAGCATTTT. The full variable domain, with the rest looked up from reference TRBV2 and TRBJ1-5, is EPEVTQTPSHQVTQMGQEVILRCVPISNHLYFYWYRQILGQKVEFLVSFYNNEISEKSEIFDDQFSVERPDGSNFTLKIRSTKLEDSAMYFCASSPYSNQPQHFGDGTRLSIL.

The chain recombines TRBV7-2 with TRBJ2-7; D gene uncertain. The V gene's germline CDR1 is SGHTA and CDR2 FQGNSA. The CDR3 extends over 13 amino acids. V lost 5 bases and J lost 6, with 14 bases in between. DNA for the CDR3: TGTGCCAGCAGCCCCCGGGTCTTTTCCGAGCAGTACTTC. It translates to CASSPRVFSEQYF.

The chain combines TRBV19 with TRBJ2-1; D unresolved. V lost 10 bases and J lost 3, with 19 bases in between. The CDR3 is 15 residues long. The germline CDR1 and CDR2 sequences are LNHDA and SQIVND (reference sequence). Here the CDR3 reads CATKLPLSNYNEQFF. For the CDR3, the DNA is TGTGCCACTAAGCTCCCCTTATCGAACTACAATGAGCAGTTCTTC.

The chain combines TRBV2 with TRBJ1-1, with D perhaps matching TRBD1 (6 bases). The length of the CDR3 is 13 residues. Trimming cost V 6 bases and J 2 bases, with 10 bases left between them. The germline V gene has CDR1 SNHLY and CDR2 FYNNEI. As DNA, the CDR3 is TGTGCCAGCAGCCTGACAGGTAACACTGAAGCTTTCTTT. Its translation is CASSLTGNTEAFF. Drawing the rest from reference TRBV2 and TRBJ1-1, the complete variable domain is EPEVTQTPSHQVTQMGQEVILRCVPISNHLYFYWYRQILGQKVEFLVSFYNNEISEKSEIFDDQFSVERPDGSNFTLKIRSTKLEDSAMYFCASSLTGNTEAFFGQGTRLTVV.

This chain links TRBV9 with TRBJ1-5; tentative D call: TRBD1 (6 bases). The V gene's germline CDR1 is SGDLS and CDR2 YYNGEE. The length of the CDR3 is 15 residues. Trimming cost V 4 bases and J 5 bases, with 16 bases left between them. This chain's CDR3 is CASSPTGAYDQPQHF. The CDR3 bases are TGTGCCAGCAGCCCGACGGGGGCATACGATCAGCCCCAGCATTTT. The variable domain in full, with the rest retrieved from reference TRBV9 and TRBJ1-5, is DSGVTQTPKHLITATGQRVTLRCSPRSGDLSVYWYQQSLDQGLQFLIQYYNGEERAKGNILERFSAQQFPDLHSELNLSSLELGDSALYFCASSPTGAYDQPQHFGDGTRLSIL.

V usage is TRBV20-1 and J usage is TRBJ2-7; tentative D call: TRBD1 (5 bases). The CDR3 length is 11 residues. V was pared by 5 bases and J by 3 bases, with 8 bases between. Germline loops: CDR1 DFQATT, CDR2 SNEGSKA (reference sequence). CDR3 coding DNA: TGCAGTGCTCTAGACAGCTACGAGCAGTACTTC. Its translation is CSALDSYEQYF.

The chain carries TRBV2 and TRBJ2-1, with 9 bases that match TRBD2. Germline CDR1 SNHLY, CDR2 FYNNEI. The CDR3 is 19 residues long. Trimming at V came to 3 bases and at J to 0 bases, leaving 12 bases not matched to a gene. The CDR3 sequence is CASSDLGRGSGSSYNEQFF. For the CDR3, the DNA is TGTGCCAGCAGTGATCTTGGGCGGGGTAGCGGGAGCTCCTACAATGAGCAGTTCTTC.

The CDR3 here is CASSLAQGGFGTIYF. For the CDR3, the DNA is TGTGCCAGCAGCTTAGCACAGGGCGGTTTTGGCACCATATATTTT. V gene TRBV7-2 combines with J gene TRBJ1-3; D is perhaps TRBD1 (6 bases). The CDR3 is 15 amino acids. Per the germline V gene, CDR1 is SGHTA and CDR2 is FQGNSA. V was cut by 0 bases and J by 9 bases, with 15 bases left in between.

This chain uses TRBV4-2 with TRBJ2-7, with TRBD2 identical over 7 bases. Per the germline V gene, CDR1 is LGHNA and CDR2 is YNFKEQ. After removal of 8 bases from V and 2 bases from J, the junction contained 12 bases not matched to a gene. The CDR3 totals 15 residues. CDR3 nucleotides: TGTGCCAGCGCAAAAGGGTTGCGGGAGACCTACGAGCAGTACTTC. Its translation: CASAKGLRETYEQYF.

The chain uses TRBV18 and TRBJ2-1; TRBD1 is a possible D gene (5 bases). Germline assignment: CDR1 KGHSH and CDR2 LQKENI. The CDR3 runs 13 residues. Trimming left V 3 bases short and J 3 bases short, with 6 bases between. CDR3 sequence: CASSPDSYNEQFF. The CDR3 coding sequence is TGTGCCAGCTCACCCGACAGCTACAATGAGCAGTTCTTC.

The genes are TRBV9 and TRBJ1-2, with 7 positions matching TRBD1. V shed 7 bases, J shed 3 bases, and the junction held 12 bases outside the gene matches. This CDR3 contains 15 residues. Germline-derived CDR1 and CDR2 are SGDLS and YYNGEE. CDR3: CASRRARGPDYGYTF. DNA of the CDR3: TGTGCCAGCCGAAGAGCGAGGGGGCCTGACTATGGCTACACCTTC.

V is TRBV5-6 and J is TRBJ2-3, with 8 positions matching TRBD1. This CDR3 region has 14 residues. Germline loops: CDR1 SGHDT, CDR2 YYEEEE. After removal of 4 bases from V and 2 bases from J, the junction contained 3 bases not matched to a gene. The CDR3 DNA follows: TGTGCCAGCAGCACGGACAGGGTCACAGATACGCAGTATTTT. This codes for CASSTDRVTDTQYF.

The V call is TRBV7-3, the J call TRBJ1-1; D may be TRBD1 (6 bases). Germline V gene lookup returns CDR1 SGHTA and CDR2 FQGTGA. V was clipped by 1 base and J by 6 bases, with 12 bases between them. CDR3 length: 14 amino acids. CDR3 DNA sequence: TGTGCCAGCAGCTTAAGTCTCTCAGGGGCTGAAGCTTTCTTT. This codes for CASSLSLSGAEAFF.

J is TRBJ1-1 and V is TRBV6-6, with TRBD1 matching over 7 bases. The V and J ends lost 1 base and 7 bases, in that order; junction bases with no gene match: 3. CDR1 is MNHNY, CDR2 SVGAGI, per germline (reference sequence). This CDR3 has 13 residues. The CDR3 bases are TGTGCCAGCAGTTACTTGACAGGGATTGAAGCTTTCTTT. As protein: CASSYLTGIEAFF.